This T cell receptor beta chain was sequenced for a study of blood T cell repertoires in COVID-19. CDR3 size: 13 residues. Trimming took 4 bases from V and 5 from J, leaving 11 bases between them. Looked up from germline, CDR1 is SGHNT and CDR2 is YENEEA. This clone showed up many times. In the same sample, other DNA sequences code for this CDR3. Assay: immunoSEQ multiplex PCR; the TCRdb copy retains only in-frame clones and omits some. The sample includes roughly 330,000 clones, around 83% seen only once; the top ten take roughly 1.2%. V is TRBV11-3 and J is TRBJ2-5, with D possibly matching TRBD1 (5 bases). The origin of this receptor is a woman aged 45-60 years with acute or convalescent COVID-19. The sample consisted of peripheral blood. As DNA, the CDR3 is TGTGCCAGCAGCTCGTCACGACAGGAGACCCAGTACTTC. This encodes CASSSSRQETQYF.